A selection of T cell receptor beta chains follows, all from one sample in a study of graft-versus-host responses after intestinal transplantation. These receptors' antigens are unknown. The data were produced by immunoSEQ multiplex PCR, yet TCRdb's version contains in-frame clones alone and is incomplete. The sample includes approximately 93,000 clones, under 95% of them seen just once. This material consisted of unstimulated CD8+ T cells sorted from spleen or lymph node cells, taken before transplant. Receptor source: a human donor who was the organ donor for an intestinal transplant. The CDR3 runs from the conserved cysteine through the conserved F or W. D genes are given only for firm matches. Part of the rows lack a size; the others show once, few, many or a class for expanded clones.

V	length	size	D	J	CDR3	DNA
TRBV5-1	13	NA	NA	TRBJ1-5	CASRQGNNQPQHF	TGCGCCAGCAGGCAGGGGAACAATCAGCCCCAGCATTTT
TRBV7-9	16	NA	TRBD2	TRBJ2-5	CASSLDQRGFQETQYF	TGTGCCAGCAGCTTAGACCAGCGGGGTTTCCAAGAGACCCAGTACTTC
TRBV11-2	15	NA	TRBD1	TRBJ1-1	CASSLSGGEGTEAFF	TGTGCCAGCAGCTTATCAGGGGGAGAAGGCACTGAAGCTTTCTTT
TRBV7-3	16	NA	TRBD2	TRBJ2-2	CASSLLAGGNTGELFF	TGTGCCAGCAGCTTACTAGCGGGGGGGAACACCGGGGAGCTGTTTTTT
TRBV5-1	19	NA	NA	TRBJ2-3	CASSLDEGSSLGGTDTQYF	TGCGCCAGCAGCTTGGACGAAGGATCTTCACTCGGGGGCACAGATACGCAGTATTTT
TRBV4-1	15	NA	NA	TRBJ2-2	CASSHESSPNGELFF	TGCGCCAGCAGCCACGAATCTAGCCCCAACGGGGAGCTGTTTTTT
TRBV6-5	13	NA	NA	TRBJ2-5	CASSYPSGETQYF	TGTGCCAGCAGTTACCCCAGCGGGGAGACCCAGTACTTC
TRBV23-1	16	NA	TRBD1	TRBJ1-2	CASRRHRGREDCGYTF	TGCGCCAGCAGGCGGCACAGGGGGCGGGAGGACTGTGGCTACACCTTC
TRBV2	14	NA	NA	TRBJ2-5	CASSESGLQETQYF	TGTGCCAGCAGTGAGTCAGGACTCCAAGAGACCCAGTACTTC
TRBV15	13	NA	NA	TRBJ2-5	CATSRDLEETQYF	TGTGCCACCAGCAGAGATCTCGAGGAGACCCAGTACTTC
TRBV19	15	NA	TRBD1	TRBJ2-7	CASRKQGASSSEQYF	TGTGCCAGTAGGAAGCAGGGGGCGAGTTCTAGCGAGCAGTACTTC
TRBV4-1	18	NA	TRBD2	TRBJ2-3	CASSQDPWGSGRTITQYF	TGCGCCAGCAGCCAAGATCCATGGGGTAGCGGGCGGACGATTACGCAGTATTTT
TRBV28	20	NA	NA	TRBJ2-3	CASTTLEGDLTFHRPDTQYF	TGTGCCAGCACTACTCTAGAGGGGGATCTGACATTTCACCGTCCAGATACGCAGTATTTT
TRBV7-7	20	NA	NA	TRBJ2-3	CASSLAPAGPPMLSTDTQYF	TGTGCTAGCAGCTTAGCGCCAGCGGGCCCACCCATGCTTAGCACAGATACGCAGTATTTT
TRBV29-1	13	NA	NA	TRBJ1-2	CSAMGGVIYGYTF	TGCAGCGCGATGGGGGGAGTCATCTATGGCTACACCTTC
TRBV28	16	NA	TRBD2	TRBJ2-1	CASSLFLAGAYNEQFF	TGTGCCAGCAGTTTATTCCTAGCGGGCGCCTACAATGAGCAGTTCTTC
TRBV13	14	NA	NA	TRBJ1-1	CASSPFGGAIEAFF	TGTGCCAGCAGCCCATTCGGGGGGGCGATTGAAGCTTTCTTT
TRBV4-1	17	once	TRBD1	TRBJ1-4	CASILQGPYATNEKLFF	TGCGCCAGCATCCTACAGGGGCCTTATGCAACTAATGAAAAACTGTTTTTT
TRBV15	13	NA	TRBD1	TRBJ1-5	CATRTGNDQPQHF	TGTGCCACCCGGACAGGGAACGATCAGCCCCAGCATTTT
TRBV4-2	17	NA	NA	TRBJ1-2	CASSQDLTADTNYGYTF	TGTGCCAGCAGCCAAGATTTGACAGCAGATACTAACTATGGCTACACCTTC
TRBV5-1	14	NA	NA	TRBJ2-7	CASSLPGPAYEQYF	TGCGCCAGCAGCTTACCCGGTCCGGCCTACGAGCAGTACTTC
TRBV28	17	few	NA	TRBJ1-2	CASSHRLTAWGPYGYTF	TGTGCCAGCAGTCACCGATTGACAGCATGGGGGCCCTATGGCTACACCTTC
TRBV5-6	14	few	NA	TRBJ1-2	CASSFGQPLQDYTF	TGTGCCAGCAGCTTTGGACAGCCCCTCCAAGACTACACCTTC
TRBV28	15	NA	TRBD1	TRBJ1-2	CASSILDRGRDGYTF	TGTGCCAGCAGTATCCTGGACAGGGGGCGGGATGGCTACACCTTC
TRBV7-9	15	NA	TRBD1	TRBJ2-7	CASSLDGTVTYEQYF	TGTGCCAGCAGCTTAGATGGGACAGTGACCTACGAGCAGTACTTC
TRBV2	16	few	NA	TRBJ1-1	CASSGFGVIANTEAFF	TGTGCCAGCAGTGGGTTCGGGGTTATTGCGAACACTGAAGCTTTCTTT
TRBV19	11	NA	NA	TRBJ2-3	CASSKRGTQYF	TGTGCCAGTAGTAAAAGGGGTACGCAGTATTTT
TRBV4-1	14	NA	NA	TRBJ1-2	CASSLRQTIYGYTF	TGCGCCAGCAGCCTCAGACAGACGATCTATGGCTACACCTTC
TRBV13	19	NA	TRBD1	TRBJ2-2	CASSKPGQGIPTNTGELFF	TGTGCCAGCAGCAAACCGGGACAGGGCATCCCTACGAACACCGGGGAGCTGTTTTTT
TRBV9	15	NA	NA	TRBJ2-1	CASSPLRGVYNEQFF	TGTGCCAGCAGCCCCCTCCGGGGAGTCTACAATGAGCAGTTCTTC
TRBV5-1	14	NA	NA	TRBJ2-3	CASREALAADTQYF	TGCGCCAGCAGGGAGGCCCTAGCCGCAGATACGCAGTATTTT
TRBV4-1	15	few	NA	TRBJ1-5	CASGSPGDVDQPQHF	TGCGCCAGCGGGAGTCCAGGGGATGTGGATCAGCCCCAGCATTTT
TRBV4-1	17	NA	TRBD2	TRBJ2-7	CASSQDPGLANTYEQYF	TGCGCCAGCAGCCAAGACCCCGGACTAGCGAATACCTACGAGCAGTACTTC
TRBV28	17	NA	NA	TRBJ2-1	CASSLAGDRPNDNEQFF	TGTGCCAGCAGTTTAGCGGGTGACCGCCCGAACGACAATGAGCAGTTCTTC
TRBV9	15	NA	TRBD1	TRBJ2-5	CASSVSGGVVETQYF	TGTGCCAGCAGCGTATCAGGGGGCGTAGTGGAGACCCAGTACTTC
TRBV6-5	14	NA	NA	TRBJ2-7	CASSYSTGNAEQYF	TGTGCCAGCAGTTACTCCACAGGGAATGCCGAGCAGTACTTC
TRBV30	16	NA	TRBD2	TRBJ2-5	CAWAPGLAVTQETQYF	TGTGCCTGGGCGCCGGGACTAGCGGTGACCCAAGAGACCCAGTACTTC
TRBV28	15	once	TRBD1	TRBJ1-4	CASSSTTGYGEKLFF	TGTGCCAGCAGTTCAACGACAGGGTATGGCGAAAAACTGTTTTTT
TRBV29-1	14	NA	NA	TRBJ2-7	CSVSLAFSSYEQYF	TGCAGCGTTAGTCTAGCTTTTAGCTCCTACGAGCAGTACTTC
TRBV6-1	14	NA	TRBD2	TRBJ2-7	CASRGLAVYYEQYF	TGTGCCAGCAGGGGACTAGCGGTGTACTACGAGCAGTACTTC
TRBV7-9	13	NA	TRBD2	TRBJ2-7	CASSWGDYREQYF	TGTGCCAGCAGCTGGGGGGACTATCGCGAGCAGTACTTC
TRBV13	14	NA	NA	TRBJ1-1	CASSLGGRNTEAFF	TGTGCCAGCAGCTTAGGGGGGAGAAACACTGAAGCTTTCTTT
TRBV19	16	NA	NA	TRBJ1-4	CASLGTTPGRNEKLFF	TGTGCCAGCCTCGGGACAACACCGGGACGGAATGAAAAACTGTTTTTT
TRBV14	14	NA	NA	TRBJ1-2	CASSQDDTDYGYTF	TGTGCCAGCAGCCAAGATGACACAGACTATGGCTACACCTTC
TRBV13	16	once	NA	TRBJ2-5	CASSEEGQTYQETQYF	TGTGCCAGCAGCGAGGAGGGACAGACCTACCAAGAGACCCAGTACTTC
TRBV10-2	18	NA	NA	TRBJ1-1	CASRAKQGQAVMNTEAFF	TGCGCCAGCAGAGCCAAACAGGGTCAGGCGGTCATGAACACTGAAGCTTTCTTT
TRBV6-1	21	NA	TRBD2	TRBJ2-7	CASSETFLTSGRAYVIYEQYF	TGTGCCAGCAGTGAAACATTCCTCACTAGCGGGAGGGCCTATGTTATTTACGAGCAGTACTTC
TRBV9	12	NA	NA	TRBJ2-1	CASSADYNEQFF	TGTGCCAGCAGCGCAGACTACAATGAGCAGTTCTTC
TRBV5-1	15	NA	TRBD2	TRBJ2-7	CASRGTSGRTYEQYF	TGCGCCAGCAGGGGTACTAGCGGGCGAACCTACGAGCAGTACTTC
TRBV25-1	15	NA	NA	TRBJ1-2	CASSEAYGGNYGYTF	TGTGCCAGCAGTGAAGCGTACGGGGGAAACTATGGCTACACCTTC
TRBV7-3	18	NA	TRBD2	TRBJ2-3	CASSSPGTSGGPRTTQYF	TGTGCCAGCAGCTCCCCCGGGACTAGCGGGGGGCCAAGAACAACGCAGTATTTT
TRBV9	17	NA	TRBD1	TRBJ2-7	CASSAPPSGTGLFEQYF	TGTGCCAGCAGCGCGCCACCCAGCGGGACAGGGTTGTTCGAGCAGTACTTC